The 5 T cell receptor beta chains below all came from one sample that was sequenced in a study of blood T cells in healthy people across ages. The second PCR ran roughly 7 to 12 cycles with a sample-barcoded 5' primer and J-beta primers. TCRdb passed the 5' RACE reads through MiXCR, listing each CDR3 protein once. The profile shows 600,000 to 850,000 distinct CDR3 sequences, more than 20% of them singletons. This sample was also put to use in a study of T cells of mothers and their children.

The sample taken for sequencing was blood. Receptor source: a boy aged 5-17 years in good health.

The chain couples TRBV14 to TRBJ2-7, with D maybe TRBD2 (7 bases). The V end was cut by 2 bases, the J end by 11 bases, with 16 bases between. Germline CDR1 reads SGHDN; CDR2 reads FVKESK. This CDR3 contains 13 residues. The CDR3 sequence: CASSQSPGGVEYF. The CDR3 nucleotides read TGTGCCAGCAGCCAATCACCGGGGGGCGTGGAGTACTTC.

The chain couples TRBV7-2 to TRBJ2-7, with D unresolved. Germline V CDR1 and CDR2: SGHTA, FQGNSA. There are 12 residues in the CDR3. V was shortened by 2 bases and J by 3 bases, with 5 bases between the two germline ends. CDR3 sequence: CASSLIYYEQYF. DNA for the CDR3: TGTGCCAGCAGCTTAATTTACTACGAGCAGTACTTC.

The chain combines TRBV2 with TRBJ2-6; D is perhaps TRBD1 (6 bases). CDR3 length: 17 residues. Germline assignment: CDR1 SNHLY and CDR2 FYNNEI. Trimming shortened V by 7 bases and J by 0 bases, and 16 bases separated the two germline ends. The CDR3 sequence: CASTLDRLYSGANVLTF. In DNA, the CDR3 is TGTGCCAGCACCCTCGACAGGCTCTACTCTGGGGCCAACGTCCTGACTTTC.

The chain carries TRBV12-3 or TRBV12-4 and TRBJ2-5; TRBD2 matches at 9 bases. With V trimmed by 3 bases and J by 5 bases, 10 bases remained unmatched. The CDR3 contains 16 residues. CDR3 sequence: CASSFRTSGPRETQYF. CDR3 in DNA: TGTGCCAGCAGTTTTCGTACTAGCGGGCCTCGGGAGACCCAGTACTTC.

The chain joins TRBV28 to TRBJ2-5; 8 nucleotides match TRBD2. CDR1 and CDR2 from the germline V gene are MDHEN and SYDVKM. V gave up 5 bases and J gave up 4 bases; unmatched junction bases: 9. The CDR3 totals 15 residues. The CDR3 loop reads CASSPNVAGLETQYF. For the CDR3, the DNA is TGTGCCAGCAGTCCGAATGTAGCGGGACTAGAGACCCAGTACTTC.